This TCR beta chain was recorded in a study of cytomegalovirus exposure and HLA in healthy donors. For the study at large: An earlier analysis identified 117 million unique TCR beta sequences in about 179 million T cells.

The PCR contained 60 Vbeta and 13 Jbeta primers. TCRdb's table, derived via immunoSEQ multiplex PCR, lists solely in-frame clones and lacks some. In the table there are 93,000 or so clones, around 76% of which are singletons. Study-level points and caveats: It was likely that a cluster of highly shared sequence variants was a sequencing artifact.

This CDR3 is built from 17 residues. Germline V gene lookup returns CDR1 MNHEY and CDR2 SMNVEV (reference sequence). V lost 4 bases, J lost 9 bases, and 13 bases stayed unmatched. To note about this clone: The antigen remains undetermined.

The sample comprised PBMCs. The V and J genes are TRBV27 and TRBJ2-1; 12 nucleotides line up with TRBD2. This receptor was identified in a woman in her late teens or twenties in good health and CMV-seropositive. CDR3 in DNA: TGTGCCAGCAGTTCCCCCCTAGCGGGGGGGCGGTACGGTGAGCAGTTCTTC. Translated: CASSSPLAGGRYGEQFF.